Below, 14 T cell receptor beta chains from the same sample are listed, as sequenced in a study of breast tumors, draining lymph nodes, adjacent tissues. TCRdb analysed the multiplex PCR reads with MiXCR anew, one entry per CDR3 protein. The table shows about 180,000 distinct CDR3 sequences, with 33% occurring only once. Axillary draining lymph nodes of breast cancer patients supplied the node samples. The sequenced material came from axillary lymph node tissue. These receptors were obtained from a female donor with breast cancer. Some clones in this sample may be carry-over from other donors' samples.

Of note for this clonotype: At one end the junction does not follow the germline gene, possibly because of a read error. The CDR3 spells CSARATGGRATRYF. For the CDR3, the DNA is TGCAGTGCTAGAGCCACAGGGGGTAGGGCGACCCGGTACTTC. The chain employs TRBV20-1 and TRBJ2-5, with 8 bases aligning to TRBD1. The CDR3 consists of 14 residues. Germline values: CDR1 DFQATT, CDR2 SNEGSKA (reference sequence).

This clonotype came up once. The V gene is TRBV7-3, the J gene TRBJ2-6; TRBD1 matches 7 bases. J gave up 0 bases and V 5 bases, and 10 bases lay outside the gene matches. CDR1 is SGHTA and CDR2 is FQGTGA in the germline V gene. The CDR3 length is 18 residues. CDR3 residues: CASSRTGTASSGANVLTF. CDR3 nucleotide sequence: TGTGCCAGCAGCCGAACCGGGACAGCAAGCTCTGGGGCCAACGTCCTGACTTTC.

Points on this clonotype: A much larger clone differs from this one at a single base, so this may be a read error. A read error is likely, as this CDR3 ends without the conserved phenylalanine or tryptophan. This chain links TRBV9 with TRBJ2-7; D ambiguous. The V and J ends lost 3 bases and 0 bases respectively, with 7 bases between them. This CDR3 is 13 amino acids long. In germline, CDR1 is SGDLS, CDR2 YYNGEE. CDR3 sequence reads: CASSGAYSYEQYS. In DNA form, the CDR3 reads TGTGCCAGCAGCGGCGCCTACTCCTACGAGCAGTACTCC.

Many counts were recorded for this clonotype. This sequence joins TRBV11-1 and TRBJ2-7; unclear D gene. Trimming cost V 5 bases and J 5 bases, with 7 bases left between them. The length of the CDR3 is 11 residues. Germline CDR1 reads SGHAT; CDR2 reads FQDESV (reference sequence). Here the CDR3 reads CASSQTHEQYF. CDR3 nucleotides: TGTGCCAGCAGCCAAACCCACGAGCAGTACTTC.

The V call is TRBV6-7, the J call TRBJ2-6; D perhaps matches TRBD2 (7 bases). TRBV6-7 is identified as an open reading frame with a role that is uncertain. The CDR3 has 18 residues. Trimming stripped 2 bases from V and 3 bases from J, with 17 bases between. The CDR3: CASSYGRRGAVGANVLTF. The CDR3, as DNA: TGTGCCAGCAGTTACGGCCGACGGGGGGCAGTTGGGGCCAACGTCCTGACTTTC.

A note on this clonotype: A much larger clone is a single base away; this may be a read error. CDR3 sequence reads: CASSLVVPGTGELFF. The CDR3 nucleotides read TGTGCCAGCAGCTTGGTAGTTCCCGGCACCGGGGAGCTGTTTTTT. The chain couples TRBV5-7 to TRBJ2-2, with D unresolved. TRBV5-7 is recorded as an ORF, its role being uncertain. Trimming took 0 bases from V and 4 from J, leaving 10 bases between them. The CDR3 spans 15 residues.

On this clonotype itself: Just one base apart from a much larger clone, this may be a read error. V is TRBV18 and J is TRBJ2-3, with TRBD1 matching over 7 bases. With V trimmed by 4 bases and J by 4 bases, 8 bases remained unmatched. The germline V gene has CDR1 KGHSH and CDR2 LQKENI. CDR3 length: 15 amino acids. CDR3 sequence: CASSLRTGIADTQYF. The CDR3 DNA follows: TGTGCCAGCTCACTGAGGACAGGCATCGCAGATACGCAGTATTTT.

V and J are TRBV29-1 and TRBJ2-5, with 7 bases aligning to TRBD2. Per germline, CDR1 SQVTM and CDR2 ANQGSEA. J was trimmed by 7 bases and V by 6 bases; bases with no gene match: 17. This CDR3 region has 15 residues. CDR3 nucleotides: TGCAGCGTGGCCGCGGGGGTTGAAAGGGCGGGGACCCAGTACTTC. Residues: CSVAAGVERAGTQYF.

The table lists this clonotype with a count of one. J is TRBJ2-2 and V is TRBV5-8; no definite D call. The CDR3 contains 13 residues. Between the trimmed V and J ends, which lost 4 bases and 6 bases, there was a span of 10 bases. Germline CDR1 reads SGHTS; CDR2 reads YDEGEE. CDR3 residues: CASSLNSAGELFF. CDR3 nucleotides: TGTGCCAGCAGCCTGAACAGCGCCGGGGAGCTGTTTTTT. The full variable domain, in which reference TRBV5-8 and TRBJ2-2 provide the parts outside the CDR3, is EAGVTQSPTHLIKTRGQQATLRCSPISGHTSVYWYQQALGLGLQFLLWYDEGEERNRGNFPPRFSGRQFPNYSSELNVNALELEDSALYLCASSLNSAGELFFGEGSRLTVL.

The V and J genes are TRBV24-1 and TRBJ2-3; 7 bases are shared with TRBD2. Germline assignment: CDR1 KGHDR and CDR2 SFDVKD. V lost 11 bases, J lost 3 bases, and 13 bases stayed unmatched. The CDR3 is 15 amino acids. CDR3 sequence (DNA): TGTGCCATGTGGGCTAGCGGACTGTCGACAGATACGCAGTATTTT. Translating gives CAMWASGLSTDTQYF.

In its sample, this clonotype was seen many times. The V gene is TRBV19, the J gene TRBJ2-7; D is uncertain. Trimming removed 1 base at V and 7 bases at J, with 5 bases between. Germline loops: CDR1 LNHDA, CDR2 SQIVND (reference sequence). This CDR3 has 11 residues. CDR3 coding DNA: TGTGCCAGTAGTATAGGAACGGAGCAGTACTTC. This codes for CASSIGTEQYF.

Regarding this clonotype: A clone one base away is much larger, so this may be a read error. CDR3 DNA sequence: TGTGCCAGCACCCCCAGACAGGAAACCTCCTACGAGCAGTACTTC. This codes for CASTPRQETSYEQYF. The chain uses TRBV6-7 and TRBJ2-7, with D possibly TRBD1 on 6 matching bases. TRBV6-7 is an open reading frame, and its role is uncertain. V dropped 7 bases and J dropped 0 bases, with 16 bases sitting between them. This CDR3 is built from 15 residues.

DNA for the CDR3: TGTGCCAGCAGCTTATTTAGCGGGAGAACCTACGAGCAGTACTTC. Translation gives CASSLFSGRTYEQYF. The chain recombines TRBV7-9 with TRBJ2-7, with 9 bases lining up with TRBD2. CDR1 and CDR2 (germline): SEHNR, FQNEAQ (reference sequence). The J segment lost 2 bases and the V segment lost 2 bases, leaving 4 bases of the junction unmatched. The CDR3 loop spans 15 amino acids.

This clonotype came up a few times. A much larger clonotype is one base distant, so this may be a read error. The CDR3 DNA sequence: TGTGCCAGCAGTTTCACTAGCGGGAGTCTGGGGTACAATGAGCAGTTCTTC. This codes for CASSFTSGSLGYNEQFF. The chain is built from TRBV12-3 or TRBV12-4 and TRBJ2-1; the match to TRBD2 covers 11 bases. The CDR3 has 17 residues. The ends lost 3 bases at V and 4 bases at J; junction bases unmatched: 8.